These 18 T cell receptor beta chains were sequenced from one sample in a study of blood T cell repertoires in COVID-19. Sequencing was performed with immunoSEQ multiplex PCR; in TCRdb, only in-frame clones are kept and a portion is missing. The table shows some 150,000 clones, with about nine tenths occurring only once. Sequenced input: peripheral blood. The receptors shown here come from a woman aged 60 to 75 with active or convalescent COVID-19.

Points on this clone: The sample contains more than one DNA sequence encoding this CDR3. This rearrangement joins TRBV5-1 to TRBJ2-2; 10 bases are shared with TRBD1. Losses at the gene ends were 0 bases for V and 3 bases for J; bases not matched to a gene: 8. Per the germline V gene, CDR1 is SGHRS and CDR2 is YFSETQ. This CDR3 comprises 18 residues. The CDR3 region is CASSLDPDRGRDTGELFF. CDR3 sequence (DNA): TGCGCCAGCAGCTTGGACCCAGACAGGGGGCGCGACACCGGGGAGCTGTTTTTT.

The V and J genes are TRBV24-1 and TRBJ2-7; no definite D call. CDR1 is KGHDR, CDR2 SFDVKD, per germline. CDR3 length equals 15 residues. The V end lost 1 base, the J end lost 2 bases, and 11 bases lay between the germline ends. As DNA, the CDR3 is TGTGCCACCAGTGATTTTCCCGACGGAGCCTACGAGCAGTACTTC. It yields the protein CATSDFPDGAYEQYF.

This clone occurred once. J is TRBJ2-3 and V is TRBV9; no reliable D call. V shed 2 bases and J shed 0 bases, with 16 bases lying between them. Germline loops: CDR1 SGDLS, CDR2 YYNGEE. The CDR3 contains 17 residues. CDR3 DNA sequence: TGTGCCAGCAGCGTGGGCCCCCTGCCCCGTAGCACAGATACGCAGTATTTT. This gives the protein CASSVGPLPRSTDTQYF.

The chain links TRBV2 to TRBJ1-5, with D possibly being TRBD1 (6 bases). The CDR3 spans 14 residues. Trimming left V 3 bases short and J 4 bases short, with 10 bases between. Per the germline V gene, CDR1 is SNHLY and CDR2 is FYNNEI. The chain's CDR3 is CASSDRQANQPQHF. CDR3 nucleotide sequence: TGTGCCAGCAGTGATCGACAGGCTAATCAGCCCCAGCATTTT.

The CDR3 sequence is CASSLVGGTNEQFF. DNA of the CDR3: TGTGCCAGCAGCTTAGTTGGCGGGACCAATGAGCAGTTCTTC. The rearrangement uses TRBV7-2 and TRBJ2-1, with TRBD2 as a possible D gene (6 bases). Germline V CDR1 and CDR2: SGHTA, FQGNSA. The CDR3 runs to 14 residues. The germline V and J ends were trimmed by 1 base and 6 bases, with 10 bases remaining between them.

The genes are TRBV7-2 and TRBJ2-7; 9 positions match TRBD1. J was trimmed by 7 bases and V by 5 bases; bases with no gene match: 6. CDR1 and CDR2 from the germline V gene are SGHTA and FQGNSA. The CDR3 loop spans 13 amino acids. CDR3 nucleotides: TGTGCCAGCAGCGTGACAGGGGGGTGGGAGCAGTACTTC. It specifies CASSVTGGWEQYF.

The gene calls are TRBV19 and TRBJ1-4; D remains unclear. V was clipped by 1 base and J by 6 bases, with 6 bases between them. Germline loops: CDR1 LNHDA, CDR2 SQIVND (reference sequence). This CDR3 spans 13 amino acids. CDR3 in amino acids: CASSIGAYEKLFF. The CDR3 DNA reads as TGTGCCAGTAGTATAGGGGCCTATGAAAAACTGTTTTTT.

The V gene is TRBV5-4, the J gene TRBJ2-3; TRBD2 matches at 11 bases. The CDR3 has 15 residues. Germline V gene sequence: CDR1 SGHNT, CDR2 YYREEE (reference sequence). V trimming: 4 bases; J trimming: 5 bases; junction bases outside the gene matches: 6. The chain's CDR3 is CASSTGTSGGDTQYF. The CDR3 region has the DNA TGTGCCAGCAGCACGGGGACTAGCGGAGGAGATACGCAGTATTTT.

The chain recombines TRBV19 with TRBJ2-7; D is perhaps TRBD1 (7 bases). The CDR3 runs 15 residues. The V end lost 4 bases, the J end lost 0 bases, and 13 bases lay between the germline ends. CDR1 is LNHDA and CDR2 is SQIVND in the germline V gene (reference sequence). CDR3 protein: CASSSSRGASYEQYF. The CDR3, as DNA: TGTGCCAGTAGTAGTAGCAGGGGGGCCTCCTACGAGCAGTACTTC. Full variable domain (missing parts from reference TRBV19 and TRBJ2-7): DGGITQSPKYLFRKEGQNVTLSCEQNLNHDAMYWYRQDPGQGLRLIYYSQIVNDFQKGDIAEGYSVSREKKESFPLTVTSAQKNPTAFYLCASSSSRGASYEQYFGPGTRLTVT.

The V gene is TRBV4-1, the J gene TRBJ1-5, with D possibly being TRBD1 (6 bases). There are 15 residues in the CDR3. Germline V gives CDR1 MGHRA, CDR2 YSYEKL. The V end lost 4 bases, the J end lost 4 bases, and 14 bases lay between the germline ends. CDR3 nucleotides: TGCGCCAGCAGCCCACAACAGGGAGGGAATCAGCCCCAGCATTTT. Protein: CASSPQQGGNQPQHF.

The chain is built from TRBV7-2 and TRBJ1-6; 11 positions agree with TRBD1. Losses at the gene ends were 2 bases for V and 10 bases for J; bases not matched to a gene: 7. Germline loops: CDR1 SGHTA, CDR2 FQGNSA. The CDR3 length is 16 residues. CDR3 sequence reads: CASSLPGTGGRSPLHF. The CDR3, as DNA: TGTGCCAGCAGCTTACCCGGGACAGGGGGGAGATCACCCCTCCACTTT.

The chain recombines TRBV19 with TRBJ1-4; the match to TRBD1 covers 7 bases. Germline assignment: CDR1 LNHDA and CDR2 SQIVND (reference sequence). This CDR3 region has 12 residues. With 10 bases clipped from V and 8 bases from J, the junction kept 7 bases outside the gene matches. The CDR3 loop is CATHRGDEKLFF. Here the CDR3 DNA reads TGTGCCACTCACAGGGGTGACGAAAAACTGTTTTTT.

The chain has TRBV10-3 and TRBJ2-3, with TRBD1 matching over 9 bases. The CDR3 covers 15 residues. Trimming took 6 bases from V and 2 from J; bases not matched to a gene: 6. Per germline, CDR1 ENHRY and CDR2 SYGVKD. CDR3 nucleotides: TGTGCCATCAGCAAGGGACAGGGCCACACAGATACGCAGTATTTT. Protein product: CAISKGQGHTDTQYF.

CDR3 residues: CASNPTGGTDTQYF. The CDR3 nucleotides read TGTGCCAGCAATCCGACAGGGGGCACAGATACGCAGTATTTT. J is TRBJ2-3 and V is TRBV11-2, with 8 bases identical to TRBD1. Trimming at V came to 7 bases and at J to 1 base, leaving 4 bases not matched to a gene. Germline CDR1 and CDR2: SGHAT and FQNNGV. This CDR3 has 14 amino acids.

This clone came up once. The rearrangement links TRBV9 to TRBJ2-1; 8 bases are shared with TRBD2. Germline loops: CDR1 SGDLS, CDR2 YYNGEE. The CDR3 loop spans 16 amino acids. Trimming took 4 bases from V and 10 from J; bases not matched to a gene: 16. CDR3 in DNA: TGTGCCAGCAGCCCACCAGGCGGCGGGGGGAAAGGCGAGCAGTTCTTC. This gives the protein CASSPPGGGGKGEQFF. Using reference TRBV9 and TRBJ2-1 for the parts outside the CDR3, the full variable domain is DSGVTQTPKHLITATGQRVTLRCSPRSGDLSVYWYQQSLDQGLQFLIQYYNGEERAKGNILERFSAQQFPDLHSELNLSSLELGDSALYFCASSPPGGGGKGEQFFGPGTRLTVL.

This chain links TRBV19 with TRBJ1-2, with 8 bases matching TRBD1. Unmatched junction bases numbered 8, after V lost 6 bases and J lost 8 bases. The CDR3 is 13 amino acids. Germline V CDR1 and CDR2: LNHDA, SQIVND (reference sequence). In nucleotides, the CDR3 is TGTGCCAGTAGCCCGACAGGGGTGGTAGGCTACACCTTC. Translation gives CASSPTGVVGYTF.

This chain uses TRBV19 with TRBJ2-3; 11 nucleotides match TRBD1. The CDR3 spans 17 residues. V trimming: 0 bases; J trimming: 5 bases; junction bases outside the gene matches: 7. Germline CDR1 and CDR2: LNHDA and SQIVND (reference sequence). The CDR3: CASSIDQAGQGEDTQYF. The DNA for the CDR3 is TGTGCCAGTAGTATAGATCAAGCGGGACAGGGGGAAGATACGCAGTATTTT.

A few counts support this clone. J is TRBJ1-5 and V is TRBV6-1; D might be TRBD1 (5 bases). CDR1 is MNHNS, CDR2 SASEGT, per germline. The CDR3 covers 16 residues. V dropped 0 bases and J dropped 3 bases, with 12 bases sitting between them. CDR3 nucleotide sequence: TGTGCCAGCAGTGAAGCATCGCGACAGTTCAATCAGCCCCAGCATTTT. Protein sequence: CASSEASRQFNQPQHF.